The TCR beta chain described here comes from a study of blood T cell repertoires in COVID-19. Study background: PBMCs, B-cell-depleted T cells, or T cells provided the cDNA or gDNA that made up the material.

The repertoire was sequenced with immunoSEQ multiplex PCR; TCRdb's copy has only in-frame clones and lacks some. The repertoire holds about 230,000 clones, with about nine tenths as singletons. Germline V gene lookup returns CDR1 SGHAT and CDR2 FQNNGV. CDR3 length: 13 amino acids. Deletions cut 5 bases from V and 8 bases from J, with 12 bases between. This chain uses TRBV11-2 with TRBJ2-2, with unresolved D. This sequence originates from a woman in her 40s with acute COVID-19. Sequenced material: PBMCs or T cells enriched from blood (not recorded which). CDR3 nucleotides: TGTGCCAGCAGCGTCTTGCGAAATGGGGAGCTGTTTTTT. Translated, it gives CASSVLRNGELFF. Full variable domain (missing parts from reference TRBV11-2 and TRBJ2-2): EAGVAQSPRYKIIEKRQSVAFWCNPISGHATLYWYQQILGQGPKLLIQFQNNGVVDDSQLPKDRFSAERLKGVDSTLKIQPAKLEDSAVYLCASSVLRNGELFFGEGSRLTVL.